The 20 T cell receptor beta chains presented below share a single source sample, sequenced in a study of blood T cell repertoires in COVID-19. The assay was immunoSEQ multiplex PCR, and TCRdb's table has in-frame clones only and misses some. The sample holds around 310,000 clones, about 91% seen once. The sample consisted of peripheral blood. These TCRs come from a woman aged 60-75 years with acute or convalescent COVID-19.

This sequence joins TRBV28 and TRBJ1-3; 8 nucleotides align to TRBD1. CDR3 length: 17 residues. Germline values: CDR1 MDHEN, CDR2 SYDVKM. With V trimmed by 3 bases and J by 1 base, 8 bases remained unmatched. The CDR3 DNA reads as TGTGCCAGCAGTTTCAGCAGGGGGCGTTGGTCTGGAAACACCATATATTTT. Amino acids: CASSFSRGRWSGNTIYF.

The chain combines TRBV18 with TRBJ2-1, with D perhaps matching TRBD1 (5 bases). The CDR3 sequence is 14 residues long. Between the trimmed V and J ends, which lost 0 bases and 6 bases, there was a span of 9 bases. Germline CDR1 reads KGHSH; CDR2 reads LQKENI. The CDR3 region has the DNA TGTGCCAGCTCACCACCGATTAGGGGCAATGAGCAGTTCTTC. It specifies CASSPPIRGNEQFF.

V gene TRBV24-1 combines with J gene TRBJ1-1, with D tentatively TRBD1 (6 bases). CDR1 and CDR2 from the germline V gene are KGHDR and SFDVKD. There are 15 residues in the CDR3. V was clipped by 5 bases and J by 5 bases, with 17 bases between them. The CDR3, as DNA: TGTGCCACCAGTGGTAGCCAGGGGCTGGGGACTGAAGCTTTCTTT. This encodes CATSGSQGLGTEAFF.

The chain carries TRBV2 and TRBJ1-2; 8 bases agree with TRBD1. With 8 bases clipped from V and 3 bases from J, the junction kept 5 bases outside the gene matches. The CDR3 has 13 residues. CDR1 is SNHLY and CDR2 is FYNNEI in the germline V gene. The CDR3 sequence: CASLPGGDYGYTF. The CDR3, as DNA: TGTGCCAGCCTGCCAGGGGGCGACTATGGCTACACCTTC.

The CDR3 DNA reads as TGCGCCAGCAGCTTACGTACCGGGACAGCCTCCTACAATGAGCAGTTCTTC. Translating it yields CASSLRTGTASYNEQFF. The chain carries TRBV4-1 and TRBJ2-1, with 7 bases fitting TRBD1. The CDR3 has 17 residues. Per germline, CDR1 MGHRA and CDR2 YSYEKL. J was trimmed by 0 bases and V by 5 bases; bases with no gene match: 10.

The chain combines TRBV6-5 with TRBJ2-5; 10 bases map to TRBD2. J gave up 1 base and V 2 bases, and 4 bases lay outside the gene matches. The CDR3 contains 16 residues. CDR1 is MNHEY and CDR2 is SVGAGI in the germline V gene. The CDR3 protein is CASSYEASGGQETQYF. The CDR3 DNA follows: TGTGCCAGCAGTTACGAGGCTAGCGGGGGCCAAGAGACCCAGTACTTC.

The chain is built from TRBV5-1 and TRBJ1-6; TRBD1 is a possible D gene (5 bases). This CDR3 region has 16 residues. CDR1 SGHRS and CDR2 YFSETQ come from the germline V gene. Trimming took 0 bases from V and 10 from J, leaving 17 bases between them. The CDR3 DNA sequence: TGCGCCAGCAGCTTGGCCCCGGGCAGGGCCCAGTCACCCCTCCACTTT. It translates to CASSLAPGRAQSPLHF. Based on the CDR3 plus reference TRBV5-1 and TRBJ1-6, the full variable domain is KAGVTQTPRYLIKTRGQQVTLSCSPISGHRSVSWYQQTPGQGLQFLFEYFSETQRNKGNFPGRFSGRQFSNSRSEMNVSTLELGDSALYLCASSLAPGRAQSPLHFGNGTRLTVT.

This chain links TRBV7-9 with TRBJ1-2; perhaps TRBD1 as D (6 bases). The CDR3 has 15 amino acids. V lost 4 bases to trimming and J lost 0 bases, with 12 bases between them. Germline values: CDR1 SEHNR, CDR2 FQNEAQ (reference sequence). The CDR3, as DNA: TGTGCCAGCAGCTCCCAGGGGTTACCTAACTATGGCTACACCTTC. It codes for CASSSQGLPNYGYTF.

The V gene is TRBV5-4, the J gene TRBJ1-1; D is unresolved. The length of the CDR3 is 13 residues. Trimming took 1 base from V and 1 from J, leaving 5 bases between them. CDR1 is SGHNT and CDR2 is YYREEE in the germline V gene (reference sequence). The CDR3 region has the DNA TGTGCCAGCAGCTTGTCGAGGAACACTGAAGCTTTCTTT. Translation gives CASSLSRNTEAFF.

The J gene is TRBJ1-6, the V gene TRBV5-6; TRBD1 is a possible D gene (6 bases). Trimming took off 0 bases at V and 0 bases at J, with 10 bases between the two ends. Germline CDR1 is SGHDT and CDR2 is YYEEEE. The length of the CDR3 is 17 residues. CDR3 bases: TGTGCCAGCAGCTTGGGCGACAGGAGCTCCTATAATTCACCCCTCCACTTT. Its protein product is CASSLGDRSSYNSPLHF. The full variable domain, in which reference TRBV5-6 and TRBJ1-6 provide the parts outside the CDR3, is DAGVTQSPTHLIKTRGQQVTLRCSPKSGHDTVSWYQQALGQGPQFIFQYYEEEERQRGNFPDRFSGHQFPNYSSELNVNALLLGDSALYLCASSLGDRSSYNSPLHFGNGTRLTVT.

This chain links TRBV9 with TRBJ2-5; TRBD1 is a possible D gene (6 bases). CDR3 length equals 14 residues. Trimming took off 6 bases at V and 2 bases at J, with 14 bases between the two ends. The germline gives CDR1 SGDLS, CDR2 YYNGEE. The CDR3 nucleotides read TGTGCCAGCACCCGAGGGGACACACAAGAGACCCAGTACTTC. Translated: CASTRGDTQETQYF.

This rearrangement joins TRBV29-1 to TRBJ1-2, with 7 positions matching TRBD1. The germline CDR1 and CDR2 sequences are SQVTM and ANQGSEA. This CDR3 spans 14 amino acids. V lost 3 bases and J lost 8; bases outside the gene matches: 12. This CDR3 reads CSVDPTGQTRGYTF. Written as DNA, the CDR3 is TGCAGCGTTGATCCGACAGGGCAAACGAGGGGCTACACCTTC.

The genes are TRBV6-6 and TRBJ2-7; 8 positions agree with TRBD1. This CDR3 is 15 amino acids long. Losses at the gene ends were 3 bases for V and 2 bases for J; bases not matched to a gene: 6. Per germline, CDR1 MNHNY and CDR2 SVGAGI (reference sequence). The CDR3 coding sequence is TGTGCCAGCAGTTATGGGGTGACAGGGGCCTACGAGCAGTACTTC. Amino acid sequence: CASSYGVTGAYEQYF.

This chain uses TRBV4-2 with TRBJ1-1, with D possibly TRBD1 on 6 matching bases. The germline V and J ends were trimmed by 3 bases and 1 base, with 18 bases remaining between them. Germline values: CDR1 LGHNA, CDR2 YNFKEQ. The CDR3 has 17 residues. The CDR3 DNA reads as TGTGCCAGCAGCCAGCCCATATCCGGGACACAGAACACTGAAGCTTTCTTT. The encoded protein is CASSQPISGTQNTEAFF.

V is TRBV7-8 and J is TRBJ2-5, with TRBD2 matching 12 bases. V dropped 3 bases and J dropped 5; count of bases not matched to a gene: 7. The CDR3 is 16 residues long. Germline CDR1 and CDR2: SGHVS and FQNEAQ. This CDR3 is CASSFQTSGGSETQYF. CDR3 DNA sequence: TGTGCCAGCAGCTTCCAGACTAGCGGGGGTAGTGAGACCCAGTACTTC.

This clone was observed a single time. The CDR3 sequence: CASGRGLGETQYF. The CDR3 nucleotides are TGTGCCAGCGGAAGGGGGCTCGGGGAGACCCAGTACTTC. The rearrangement joins TRBV5-8 to TRBJ2-5, with 7 positions matching TRBD1. Germline V lookup: CDR1 SGHTS, CDR2 YDEGEE. V was clipped by 7 bases and J by 5 bases; unmatched bases: 8. There are 13 residues in the CDR3.

CDR3 bases: TGTGCCAGCAGTCCAGAACTTGGAGGCGCGAACTATGGCTACACCTTC. Translation gives CASSPELGGANYGYTF. This chain links TRBV27 with TRBJ1-2; the D is unclear. V gave up 5 bases and J gave up 2 bases, with 18 bases separating them. The length of the CDR3 is 16 residues. Germline CDR1 and CDR2: MNHEY and SMNVEV (reference sequence).

The chain employs TRBV9 and TRBJ2-1, with 7 bases identical to TRBD2. V shed 0 bases, J shed 5 bases, and the junction held 2 bases outside the gene matches. Germline V gene sequence: CDR1 SGDLS, CDR2 YYNGEE. The CDR3 sequence is 14 residues long. The CDR3 DNA reads TGTGCCAGCAGCGTAGGGACTAGTAACAATGAGCAGTTCTTC. It specifies CASSVGTSNNEQFF.

V usage is TRBV5-1 and J usage is TRBJ2-3, with 9 bases aligning to TRBD2. The CDR3 loop spans 18 amino acids. Trimming took 4 bases from V and 0 from J; bases not matched to a gene: 12. Germline loops: CDR1 SGHRS, CDR2 YFSETQ. The CDR3 DNA sequence: TGCGCCAGCAGCCTCCTGAGGAGCGGGAGGACGAGCACAGATACGCAGTATTTT. Encoded protein: CASSLLRSGRTSTDTQYF.

V and J are TRBV6-6 and TRBJ1-2; 10 positions match TRBD1. J was trimmed by 6 bases and V by 5 bases; bases with no gene match: 9. This CDR3 is built from 15 residues. Germline V lookup: CDR1 MNHNY, CDR2 SVGAGI (reference sequence). The CDR3 sequence is CASSTRQGASDGYTF. DNA for the CDR3: TGTGCCAGCAGTACCAGACAGGGGGCGTCTGATGGCTACACCTTC.